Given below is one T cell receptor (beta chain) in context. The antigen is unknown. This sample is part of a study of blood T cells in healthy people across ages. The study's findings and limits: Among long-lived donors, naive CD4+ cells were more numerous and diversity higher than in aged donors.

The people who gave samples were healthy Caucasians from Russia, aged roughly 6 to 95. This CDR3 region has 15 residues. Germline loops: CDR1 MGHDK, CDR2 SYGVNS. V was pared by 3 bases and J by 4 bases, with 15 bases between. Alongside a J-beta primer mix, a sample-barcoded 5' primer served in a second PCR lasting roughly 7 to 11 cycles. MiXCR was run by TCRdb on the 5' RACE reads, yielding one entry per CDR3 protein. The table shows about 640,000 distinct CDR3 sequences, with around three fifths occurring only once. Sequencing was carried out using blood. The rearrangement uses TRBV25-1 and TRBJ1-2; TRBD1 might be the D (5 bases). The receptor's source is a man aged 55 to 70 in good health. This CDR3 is CASSDHGPGIYGYTF. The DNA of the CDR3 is TGTGCCAGCAGTGATCATGGCCCAGGGATCTATGGCTACACCTTC.